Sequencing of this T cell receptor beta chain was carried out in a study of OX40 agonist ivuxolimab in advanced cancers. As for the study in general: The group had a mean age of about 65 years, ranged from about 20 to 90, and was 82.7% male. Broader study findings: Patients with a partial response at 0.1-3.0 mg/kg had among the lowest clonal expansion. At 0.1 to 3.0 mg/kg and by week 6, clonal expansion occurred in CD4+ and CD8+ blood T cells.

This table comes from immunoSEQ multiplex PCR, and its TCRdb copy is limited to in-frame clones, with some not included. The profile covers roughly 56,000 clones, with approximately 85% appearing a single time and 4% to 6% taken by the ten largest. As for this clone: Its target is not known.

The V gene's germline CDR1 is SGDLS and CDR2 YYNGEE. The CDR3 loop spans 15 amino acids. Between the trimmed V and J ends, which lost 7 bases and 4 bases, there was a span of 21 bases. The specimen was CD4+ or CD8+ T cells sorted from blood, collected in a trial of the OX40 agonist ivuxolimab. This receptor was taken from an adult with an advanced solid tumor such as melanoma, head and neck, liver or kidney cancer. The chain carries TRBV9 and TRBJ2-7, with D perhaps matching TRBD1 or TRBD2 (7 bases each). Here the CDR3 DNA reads TGTGCCAGCTCCGAGGGGGGAGGGGGCGCTTACGAGCAGTACTTC. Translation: CASSEGGGGAYEQYF.